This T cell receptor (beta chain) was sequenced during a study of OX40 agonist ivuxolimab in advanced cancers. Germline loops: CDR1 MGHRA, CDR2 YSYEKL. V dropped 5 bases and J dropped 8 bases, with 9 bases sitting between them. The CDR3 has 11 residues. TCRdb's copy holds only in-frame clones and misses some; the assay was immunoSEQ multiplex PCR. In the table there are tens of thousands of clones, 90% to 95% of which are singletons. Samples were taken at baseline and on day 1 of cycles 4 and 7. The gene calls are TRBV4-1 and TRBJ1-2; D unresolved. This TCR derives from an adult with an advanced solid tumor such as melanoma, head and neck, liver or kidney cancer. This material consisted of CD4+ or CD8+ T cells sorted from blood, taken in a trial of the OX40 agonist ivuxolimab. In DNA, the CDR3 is TGCGCCAGCAGCGGCCAGGAAGGCTACACCTTC. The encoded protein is CASSGQEGYTF.